This TCR beta chain stems from a study of CXCR3-negative and CXCR3-positive naive CD8 T cells. Whole-study findings and limits: The study found more hydrophobic TRB CDR3s in CXCR3-positive naive cells than in CXCR3-negative naive cells.

With regard to this clonotype: What it binds is not known.

With UMI labels, 5' RACE was used to prepare the TRB cDNA libraries. TCRdb re-analyzed the 5' RACE reads; it lists each CDR3 protein once, without DNA. Its table records over 35,000 distinct CDR3 sequences. The TCR was taken from a human donor in good health. Some clones in this sample may be carry-over from other donors' samples. Sequenced material: naive CXCR3- CD8+ T cells from blood. Subset defined: CD45RO-CCR7+CD27+CD95- naive CD8+ T cells lacking CXCR3 (TNR3-).

CDR3 region: CASSLTGRQVAGELFF. The rearrangement uses TRBV5-1 and TRBJ2-2; TCRdb's D call, TRBD1, is unchecked because there is no DNA. Per germline, CDR1 SGHRS and CDR2 YFSETQ. There are 16 residues in the CDR3.